Below, 20 T cell receptor beta chains from the same sample are listed, as sequenced in a study of T cell changes during pregnancy in multiple sclerosis. Produced via immunoSEQ multiplex PCR; TCRdb's table is partial and in-frame only. There are some 77,000 clones in the sample; 93% occur only once, and 2.5% to 3% lies in the top ten. Sequenced here: peripheral blood, sampled after pregnancy. The receptors were sampled from a female donor in good health, enrolled as a control in a pregnancy study.

V and J are TRBV7-3 and TRBJ1-1; D perhaps matches TRBD1 (5 bases). This CDR3 is built from 13 residues. From germline, CDR1 is SGHTA and CDR2 FQGTGA. Trimming cost V 3 bases and J 6 bases, with 11 bases left between them. CDR3 loop: CASSFGGEAEAFF. In DNA form, the CDR3 reads TGTGCCAGCAGCTTCGGGGGAGAGGCTGAAGCTTTCTTT.

The rearrangement links TRBV4-1 to TRBJ2-1; 12 bases map to TRBD2. V was clipped by 5 bases and J by 7 bases; unmatched bases: 9. CDR1 MGHRA and CDR2 YSYEKL come from the germline V gene. The CDR3 loop spans 16 amino acids. CDR3 in DNA: TGCGCCAGCAGCGTACCCGGGACTAGCGGGCCGAATGAGCAGTTCTTC. It codes for CASSVPGTSGPNEQFF.

This chain joins TRBV7-9 and TRBJ2-2, with TRBD2 matching 8 bases. Germline V gives CDR1 SEHNR, CDR2 FQNEAQ (reference sequence). This CDR3 comprises 17 residues. The trim removed 6 bases at V and 1 base at J, leaving 10 bases unmatched. Here the CDR3 reads CASRPPIRGGNTGELFF. The DNA for the CDR3 is TGTGCCAGCAGACCCCCCATCCGGGGGGGGAACACCGGGGAGCTGTTTTTT.

The CDR3 region has the DNA TGTGCCAGCAGCAACAGACAGGGGGGTTTGTACGAGCAGTACTTC. Translation: CASSNRQGGLYEQYF. The V and J genes are TRBV7-9 and TRBJ2-7; 9 bases are shared with TRBD1. This CDR3 spans 15 amino acids. Germline V gives CDR1 SEHNR, CDR2 FQNEAQ (reference sequence). With 5 bases clipped from V and 4 bases from J, the junction kept 9 bases outside the gene matches.

In DNA form, the CDR3 reads TGTGCCAGCAGCCAGAGAACCGGGGAGCTGTTTTTT. It is translated as CASSQRTGELFF. The rearrangement uses TRBV4-2 and TRBJ2-2; D is undetermined. The CDR3 runs to 12 residues. V lost 3 bases, J lost 5 bases, and 4 bases lay in between. The germline gives CDR1 LGHNA, CDR2 YNFKEQ.

J is TRBJ2-7 and V is TRBV18, with 7 bases lining up with TRBD1. Losses at the gene ends were 5 bases for V and 0 bases for J; bases not matched to a gene: 7. The CDR3 consists of 15 residues. Germline V gene data show CDR1 as KGHSH and CDR2 as LQKENI. CDR3 region: CASSADRVSSYEQYF. CDR3 nucleotide sequence: TGTGCCAGCTCAGCTGACAGGGTGAGCTCCTACGAGCAGTACTTC.

The V gene is TRBV7-2, the J gene TRBJ2-7, with 13 bases that match TRBD2. Germline CDR1 is SGHTA and CDR2 is FQGNSA. The V segment lost 6 bases and the J segment 0 bases; nucleotides outside the gene matches: 2. The CDR3 is made up of 15 amino acids. The CDR3 DNA is TGTGCCAGCAGTCGGACTAGCGGGAGCTCCTACGAGCAGTACTTC. It specifies CASSRTSGSSYEQYF.

The chain employs TRBV7-8 and TRBJ1-4, with D unresolved. Trimming stripped 5 bases from V and 6 bases from J, with 13 bases between. The germline V gene encodes CDR1 SGHVS and CDR2 FQNEAQ. The CDR3 runs to 14 residues. The CDR3 protein is CASSRTGFDEKLFF. CDR3 sequence (DNA): TGTGCCAGCAGCCGGACGGGGTTCGATGAAAAACTGTTTTTT.

V gene TRBV5-5 combines with J gene TRBJ2-5; 8 bases match TRBD2. V shed 1 base, J shed 5 bases, and the junction held 7 bases outside the gene matches. Germline CDR1 reads SGHKS; CDR2 reads YYEKEE (reference sequence). The CDR3 has 15 amino acids. The CDR3 DNA is TGTGCCAGCAGCTTGAGACTAGCGCTATTGGAGACCCAGTACTTC. This codes for CASSLRLALLETQYF.

The V gene is TRBV11-3, the J gene TRBJ2-1, with D possibly TRBD1 on 6 matching bases. V lost 5 bases, J lost 5 bases, and 13 bases lay in between. The CDR3 contains 14 residues. Germline CDR1 is SGHNT and CDR2 is YENEEA. The DNA of the CDR3 is TGTGCCAGCAGCGCCACCGACAGGAACAATGAGCAGTTCTTC. Its protein is CASSATDRNNEQFF.

This chain links TRBV10-2 with TRBJ1-2; 7 bases fit TRBD1. Germline CDR1 reads WSHSY; CDR2 reads SAAADI. The V and J ends lost 8 bases and 5 bases, in that order; junction bases with no gene match: 5. The CDR3 has 12 amino acids. DNA for the CDR3: TGCGCCAGCGAGGGGGCCGGTTATGGCTACACCTTC. The encoded protein is CASEGAGYGYTF.

This chain joins TRBV27 and TRBJ1-5, with 7 bases fitting TRBD1. Trimming removed 7 bases from V and 8 bases from J; junction bases left unmatched: 5. CDR3 length: 12 residues. The germline gives CDR1 MNHEY, CDR2 SMNVEV (reference sequence). DNA of the CDR3: TGTGCCAGCACTCCCAGGGGGGAGCCCCAGCATTTT. Protein: CASTPRGEPQHF.

With respect to this clone: The same CDR3 is also encoded by other DNA sequences in this sample. This chain links TRBV19 with TRBJ2-1; D uncertain. This CDR3 has 14 amino acids. Germline values: CDR1 LNHDA, CDR2 SQIVND (reference sequence). The ends were cut back, 3 bases at V and 0 bases at J, with 6 bases in the middle. CDR3 nucleotides: TGTGCCAGTAGTATCCCGAGCTCCTACAATGAGCAGTTCTTC. Its translation is CASSIPSSYNEQFF.

This sequence joins TRBV7-6 and TRBJ2-7, with 7 bases identical to TRBD2. Looked up from germline, CDR1 is SGHVS and CDR2 is FNYEAQ. V gave up 1 base and J gave up 3 bases; unmatched junction bases: 9. The length of the CDR3 is 16 residues. CDR3 nucleotides: TGTGCCAGCAGCTTAGGGGGGGGAGGGCCGTTCTACGAGCAGTACTTC. Translation: CASSLGGGGPFYEQYF.

This clone was observed a single time. V is TRBV10-3 and J is TRBJ2-2; 8 positions agree with TRBD2. V lost 8 bases, J lost 2 bases, and 4 bases stayed unmatched. The CDR3 loop spans 14 amino acids. Per germline, CDR1 ENHRY and CDR2 SYGVKD. The CDR3 spells CAIGSGANTGELFF. CDR3 DNA: TGTGCCATCGGTAGCGGGGCTAACACCGGGGAGCTGTTTTTT.

This clone was seen only once. The V and J genes are TRBV2 and TRBJ2-3; the match to TRBD2 covers 8 bases. V dropped 7 bases and J dropped 3; count of bases not matched to a gene: 12. From germline, CDR1 is SNHLY and CDR2 FYNNEI. This CDR3 region has 16 residues. The CDR3 DNA follows: TGTGCCAGCAAGACCCACAGCGGGAGAGGGACAGATACGCAGTATTTT. Translation gives CASKTHSGRGTDTQYF.

The chain couples TRBV7-8 to TRBJ2-5; no clear D. CDR1 and CDR2 (germline): SGHVS, FQNEAQ. This CDR3 contains 14 residues. Trimming removed 3 bases at V and 3 bases at J, with 11 bases between. The CDR3, as DNA: TGTGCCAGCAGCTTGATTAGAGGAGAAGAGACCCAGTACTTC. Its translation is CASSLIRGEETQYF.

The chain employs TRBV25-1 and TRBJ2-1, with a tentative D call TRBD2 (6 bases). This CDR3 is 13 amino acids long. Germline V CDR1 and CDR2: MGHDK, SYGVNS. V was shortened by 8 bases and J by 8 bases, with 16 bases between the two germline ends. The CDR3 DNA is TGTGCCAGCTTAGATGATCGGGGGTATGAGCAGTTCTTC. It codes for CASLDDRGYEQFF.

The chain employs TRBV30 and TRBJ1-2; a possible D gene is TRBD1 (5 bases). Germline CDR1 reads GTSNPN; CDR2 reads SVGIG (reference sequence). The V and J ends lost 3 bases and 5 bases respectively, with 10 bases between them. The CDR3 has 12 residues. For the CDR3, the DNA is TGTGCCTGGAGGGACGGGGGGTATGGCTACACCTTC. Its protein product is CAWRDGGYGYTF.

The chain links TRBV6-5 to TRBJ1-1, with D unclear. The CDR3 extends over 12 amino acids. Trimming cost V 8 bases and J 11 bases, with 18 bases left between them. CDR1 is MNHEY, CDR2 SVGAGI, per germline. CDR3 protein: CASLTLGGEAFF. The CDR3 bases are TGTGCCAGCCTTACCTTAGGAGGAGAGGCTTTCTTT.